Each of the 26 T cell receptor beta chains below was sequenced from the same sample in a study of blood T cells in healthy people across ages. With a J-beta primer mix and a sample-barcoded 5' primer, a second PCR ran 7 to 11 cycles. TCRdb re-called the 5' RACE reads with MiXCR, one entry per CDR3 protein. The table records more than 1,400,000 distinct CDR3 sequences, roughly 45% of them present only once. The sequencing input was blood. Every receptor here comes from a woman aged 18-35 years in good health.

The V and J genes are TRBV15 and TRBJ1-3, with a possible D match to TRBD1 (6 bases). This CDR3 has 15 residues. CDR1 and CDR2 from the germline V gene are LNHNV and YYDKDF (reference sequence). The V gene lost 8 bases and the J gene lost 4 bases, with 18 bases spanning the gap. CDR3 sequence (DNA): TGTGCCACCCGGCCGGGGGGCAGTGGAGGAAACACCATATATTTT. Residues: CATRPGGSGGNTIYF.

Details on this clonotype: A junction boundary mismatches the germline segment, possibly from a read error. V and J are TRBV11-1 and TRBJ2-1; no firm D call. This CDR3 contains 15 residues. Germline lookup yields CDR1 SGHAT and CDR2 FQDESV (reference sequence). CDR3 nucleotides: TGTGCCAGCAACTTAGGGCCAAGCTCCTACAATGAGCAGTTCTTC. The encoded protein is CASNLGPSSYNEQFF.

The rearrangement uses TRBV20-1 and TRBJ2-3, with D perhaps matching TRBD2 (6 bases). The CDR3 is 15 amino acids. CDR1 and CDR2 from the germline V gene are DFQATT and SNEGSKA (reference sequence). The germline V and J ends were trimmed by 6 bases and 1 base, with 17 bases remaining between them. The CDR3 loop reads CSAKGLPERTDTQYF. CDR3 DNA: TGCAGTGCCAAAGGACTACCGGAGCGCACAGATACGCAGTATTTT.

This clonotype has at least ten counts. The rearrangement links TRBV29-1 to TRBJ2-1; D may correspond to TRBD1 or TRBD2 (5 bases each). Trimming removed 8 bases from V and 8 bases from J, with 13 bases in between. CDR3 length equals 11 residues. Germline V gene sequence: CDR1 SQVTM, CDR2 ANQGSEA. The CDR3 loop reads CSTTRGDEQFF. CDR3 coding DNA: TGCAGCACAACGAGGGGCGATGAGCAGTTCTTC.

The chain recombines TRBV5-1 with TRBJ1-2, with 7 bases identical to TRBD1. CDR3 size: 15 residues. In germline, CDR1 is SGHRS, CDR2 YFSETQ. V lost 6 bases to trimming and J lost 4 bases; unmatched junction nucleotides: 12. CDR3 sequence (DNA): TGCGCCAGCACATCACATGACAGGGAAACCTATGGCTACACCTTC. It codes for CASTSHDRETYGYTF.

This clonotype was seen only a few times. The rearrangement links TRBV12-3 or TRBV12-4 to TRBJ2-2; D gene uncertain. The CDR3 consists of 15 residues. Trimming left V 3 bases short and J 2 bases short, with 10 bases between. CDR3 in DNA: TGTGCCAGCAGTTTTCGACGTAGAAACACCGGGGAGCTGTTTTTT. The encoded protein is CASSFRRRNTGELFF.

CDR3 DNA sequence: TGTGCCAGCAGCGTTAGCGGGAGTAACGTCGGGGCGCAGTATTTT. Amino acid sequence: CASSVSGSNVGAQYF. This chain links TRBV9 with TRBJ2-3, with 9 bases identical to TRBD2. Per the germline V gene, CDR1 is SGDLS and CDR2 is YYNGEE. The junction had 11 bases not matched to a gene; V was cut back by 2 bases and J by 10 bases. The CDR3 contains 15 residues.

As regards this clonotype: An end of the junction does not agree with germline; a read error may underlie this. The chain uses TRBV7-7 and TRBJ2-7; 8 nucleotides line up with TRBD2. The CDR3 runs 15 residues. Looked up from germline, CDR1 is SSHAT and CDR2 is FNYEAQ (reference sequence). The DNA of the CDR3 is TGTGCTAGCAGCTTAGAAGGCGGGGGGATCTACGAGCAGTACTTC. The encoded protein is CASSLEGGGIYEQYF.

There are a few counts of this clonotype. The CDR3, as DNA: TGTGCCAGCAGCTTCCACACGGACAGGGAGAGGCAGTACTTC. This sequence encodes CASSFHTDRERQYF. The chain joins TRBV7-8 to TRBJ2-5, with 8 nucleotides matching TRBD1. The CDR3 spans 14 residues. V lost 3 bases and J lost 11; bases outside the gene matches: 11. Germline V CDR1 and CDR2: SGHVS, FQNEAQ.

The rearrangement uses TRBV27 and TRBJ1-4, with D unresolved. This CDR3 comprises 13 residues. Looked up from germline, CDR1 is MNHEY and CDR2 is SMNVEV (reference sequence). Trimming took 6 bases from V and 7 from J, leaving 12 bases between them. The DNA for the CDR3 is TGTGCCAGCAGCCGAAGGGCCGGTGAAAAACTGTTTTTT. Translated, it gives CASSRRAGEKLFF. Based on the CDR3 plus reference TRBV27 and TRBJ1-4, the full variable domain is EAQVTQNPRYLITVTGKKLTVTCSQNMNHEYMSWYRQDPGLGLRQIYYSMNVEVTDKGDVPEGYKVSRKEKRNFPLILESPSPNQTSLYFCASSRRAGEKLFFGSGTQLSVL.

The V gene is TRBV6-1, the J gene TRBJ2-1, with D unclear. V dropped 11 bases and J dropped 5 bases, with 19 bases sitting between them. Per the germline V gene, CDR1 is MNHNS and CDR2 is SASEGT. The CDR3 runs to 14 residues. CDR3 coding DNA: TGTGCCGCGTTGACTCCAGCTGAGAACAATGAGCAGTTCTTC. Protein sequence: CAALTPAENNEQFF.

The rearrangement joins TRBV5-1 to TRBJ2-1; the D gene is possibly TRBD1 (6 bases). Trimming left V 0 bases short and J 7 bases short, with 14 bases between. The germline CDR1 and CDR2 sequences are SGHRS and YFSETQ. The CDR3 totals 15 residues. DNA for the CDR3: TGCGCCAGCAGCTTGGTCCTACAGGGCGAGAATGAGCAGTTCTTC. Protein product: CASSLVLQGENEQFF.

The J gene is TRBJ1-2, the V gene TRBV2; 7 bases are shared with TRBD1. With V trimmed by 6 bases and J by 2 bases, 6 bases remained unmatched. Germline V gives CDR1 SNHLY, CDR2 FYNNEI. This CDR3 has 14 amino acids. The CDR3 region is CASSDRVGNYGYTF. As DNA, the CDR3 is TGTGCCAGCAGCGACAGGGTGGGGAACTATGGCTACACCTTC.

V gene TRBV5-6 combines with J gene TRBJ2-1; 13 positions agree with TRBD2. The CDR3 covers 18 residues. Germline loops: CDR1 SGHDT, CDR2 YYEEEE. V was clipped by 2 bases and J by 3 bases; unmatched bases: 8. This CDR3 reads CASSFTAGTSGVYNEQFF. The CDR3 region has the DNA TGTGCCAGCAGCTTTACTGCCGGGACTAGCGGGGTCTACAATGAGCAGTTCTTC.

The chain is built from TRBV20-1 and TRBJ1-5; tentatively, D is TRBD1 (6 bases). The CDR3 totals 15 residues. CDR1 and CDR2 (germline): DFQATT, SNEGSKA (reference sequence). V gave up 6 bases and J gave up 2 bases, with 17 bases separating them. The CDR3 sequence is CSAQKQGMGNQPQHF. CDR3 in DNA: TGCAGTGCCCAGAAACAGGGTATGGGCAATCAGCCCCAGCATTTT.

The chain uses TRBV19 and TRBJ2-3; a possible D gene is TRBD2 (7 bases). This CDR3 is 15 amino acids long. V lost 2 bases to trimming and J lost 3 bases, with 12 bases between them. Per germline, CDR1 LNHDA and CDR2 SQIVND (reference sequence). The CDR3 spells CASSIWGGRTDTQYF. The CDR3, as DNA: TGTGCCAGTAGTATATGGGGGGGCAGGACAGATACGCAGTATTTT.

This chain uses TRBV7-9 with TRBJ1-1; D may be TRBD1 (5 bases). Trimming removed 1 base from V and 4 bases from J, with 10 bases in between. Germline CDR1 SEHNR, CDR2 FQNEAQ (reference sequence). This CDR3 is 14 amino acids long. CDR3 loop: CASSLGREGTEAFF. In nucleotides, the CDR3 is TGTGCCAGCAGCTTAGGCAGGGAGGGCACTGAAGCTTTCTTT.

J is TRBJ1-5 and V is TRBV20-1, with D perhaps matching TRBD1 (6 bases). Trimming took off 1 base at V and 8 bases at J, with 12 bases between the two ends. CDR1 is DFQATT and CDR2 is SNEGSKA in the germline V gene (reference sequence). The CDR3 runs 13 residues. The DNA of the CDR3 is TGCAGTGCTAGAGGTTCTCCAGGGGAGCCCCAGCATTTT. It specifies CSARGSPGEPQHF.

V gene TRBV6-2 or TRBV6-3 combines with J gene TRBJ2-3; D assignment may be TRBD1 or TRBD2 (5 bases each). CDR3 length: 15 amino acids. CDR1 and CDR2 from the germline V gene are MNHEY and SVGEGT. The V end was cut by 6 bases, the J end by 0 bases, with 13 bases between. The CDR3 loop is CASRPRGMSTDTQYF. DNA for the CDR3: TGTGCCAGCAGGCCCCGGGGCATGAGCACAGATACGCAGTATTTT.

This clonotype was counted a few times. The J gene is TRBJ2-3, the V gene TRBV7-2; 13 bases fit TRBD2. Per germline, CDR1 SGHTA and CDR2 FQGNSA. The CDR3 runs 17 residues. V trimming: 5 bases; J trimming: 8 bases; junction bases outside the gene matches: 13. This CDR3 reads CASSPTGTSGILGTQYF. CDR3 DNA: TGTGCCAGCAGCCCGACCGGGACTAGCGGGATCCTCGGTACGCAGTATTTT.

V is TRBV20-1 and J is TRBJ1-1; 7 bases are shared with TRBD1. Germline loops: CDR1 DFQATT, CDR2 SNEGSKA (reference sequence). The CDR3 is made up of 12 amino acids. J lost 7 bases, V lost 3 bases, and 5 bases had no gene match. CDR3 sequence: CSARAGQREAFF. CDR3 bases: TGCAGTGCTAGGGCGGGACAGCGTGAAGCTTTCTTT.

The chain joins TRBV6-6 to TRBJ2-7; D is undetermined. Trimming shortened V by 5 bases and J by 2 bases, and 10 bases separated the two germline ends. The germline V gene has CDR1 MNHNY and CDR2 SVGAGI (reference sequence). The CDR3 length is 13 residues. The CDR3 protein is CASSQTPAYEQYF. The DNA for the CDR3 is TGTGCCAGCAGTCAGACACCTGCCTACGAGCAGTACTTC.

This clonotype was seen more than once but under ten times. The V gene is TRBV6-2 or TRBV6-3, the J gene TRBJ2-1; possibly TRBD2 for D (6 bases). Germline V gene data show CDR1 as MNHEY and CDR2 as SVGEGT. The CDR3 runs to 16 residues. V was trimmed by 2 bases and J by 5 bases, leaving 16 bases between them. This chain's CDR3 is CASSYEHRDSDNEQFF. In DNA form, the CDR3 reads TGTGCCAGCAGTTACGAACACCGGGACTCTGACAATGAGCAGTTCTTC.

The chain uses TRBV20-1 and TRBJ2-4, with D perhaps matching TRBD2 (5 bases). V lost 0 bases to trimming and J lost 0 bases, with 9 bases between them. This CDR3 spans 15 amino acids. Germline CDR1 DFQATT, CDR2 SNEGSKA (reference sequence). CDR3 in DNA: TGCAGTGCTAGAGATATCCGGGAAGCCAAAAACATTCAGTACTTC. Its protein is CSARDIREAKNIQYF.

The chain recombines TRBV15 with TRBJ1-6; 8 positions agree with TRBD1. This CDR3 comprises 16 residues. In germline, CDR1 is LNHNV, CDR2 YYDKDF (reference sequence). The V gene end was trimmed by 3 bases and the J gene end by 3 bases; junction bases not matched to a gene: 4. The CDR3 sequence: CATSSWDRNYNSPLHF. The DNA of the CDR3 is TGTGCCACCAGCAGTTGGGACAGGAACTATAATTCACCCCTCCACTTT.

V gene TRBV20-1 combines with J gene TRBJ2-7, with D maybe TRBD1 (6 bases). Trimming pared 0 bases from V and 4 bases from J, leaving 10 bases between. Germline V gene lookup returns CDR1 DFQATT and CDR2 SNEGSKA (reference sequence). CDR3 size: 13 residues. DNA of the CDR3: TGCAGTGCTAGAGAGAGGACAGAATACGAGCAGTACTTC. It yields the protein CSARERTEYEQYF.